This T cell receptor beta chain was obtained from a study of vaccination effects on CD4 cells after COVID-19. Study conclusions and caveats: Convalescent patients were few in the study, and early post-infection timepoints were absent.

Measured with immunoSEQ multiplex PCR; TCRdb has only the in-frame clones, and not every one. The sample carries around 32,000 clones, about 70% recorded once. From germline, CDR1 is SGHRS and CDR2 YFSETQ. The CDR3 has 15 amino acids. Trimming removed 1 base from V and 6 bases from J, with 17 bases in between. Using viral peptide pools, the ViraFEST assay grew out antigen-specific CD4+ T cells prior to sequencing. With nine to eleven days of culture completed, CD4+ T cells were isolated. As their vaccination, participants received two doses of either BNT162b2 or mRNA-1273. Of note for this clone: The target antigen is unknown.

The chain links TRBV5-1 to TRBJ2-7; D gene uncertain. The sequence was collected from a human donor who received a COVID-19 vaccine. This material consisted of CD4+ T cells from PBMCs cultured with HCoV-229E spike peptides, taken after COVID-19 vaccination. CDR3 sequence: CASSLSGVLLAEQYF. For the CDR3, the DNA is TGCGCCAGCAGCTTGAGTGGGGTGCTGCTGGCCGAGCAGTACTTC.